The entry that follows covers one T cell receptor (beta chain) sequence. The antigen remains undetermined. The trim removed 3 bases at V and 2 bases at J, leaving 5 bases unmatched. The CDR3 totals 15 residues. These data are taken from a study of response to subunit inactivated influenza vaccine. Overall study findings and caveats: Each seasonal influenza vaccination recruits few new T cells, the authors suggested.

Each CDR3 protein gets one entry after TCRdb re-called the RT-PCR reads with MiXCR. This sample has hundreds of thousands of distinct CDR3 sequences, with 7.5% to 8.5% found just once. Specimen: PBMCs from blood, collected 23 to 25 months after vaccination. This sequence originates from a man aged 50-75 years who received an inactivated influenza vaccine. The chain couples TRBV12-3 or TRBV12-4 to TRBJ2-3, with 7 bases matching TRBD2. The CDR3 DNA follows: TGTGCCAGCAGTTTCCGGGACTACCCCACAGATACGCAGTATTTT. This codes for CASSFRDYPTDTQYF.